The 4 T cell receptor beta chains below all came from one sample that was sequenced in a study of cytomegalovirus exposure and HLA in healthy donors. Primers: 60 Vbeta forward and 13 Jbeta reverse. Clones were read by immunoSEQ multiplex PCR, and TCRdb kept only the in-frame ones, dropping some. The data show around 100,000 clones, roughly 70% seen once. The sample taken for sequencing was PBMCs. These receptor sequences come from a man in his forties or fifties in good health and CMV-seropositive.

The chain has TRBV7-8 and TRBJ1-1; a possible D gene is TRBD1 (6 bases). V gave up 8 bases and J gave up 0 bases, with 19 bases separating them. This CDR3 is built from 16 residues. The germline V gene encodes CDR1 SGHVS and CDR2 FQNEAQ. The chain's CDR3 is CASGLLNRDMNTEAFF. The CDR3 DNA reads TGTGCCAGCGGATTATTGAATAGGGACATGAACACTGAAGCTTTCTTT.

The chain recombines TRBV11-2 with TRBJ2-7; D is unresolved. The CDR3 totals 15 residues. Germline V gives CDR1 SGHAT, CDR2 FQNNGV. V was pared by 0 bases and J by 2 bases, with 11 bases between. CDR3 sequence: CASSLESVEAYEQYF. The CDR3 bases are TGTGCCAGCAGCTTAGAGAGCGTTGAGGCCTACGAGCAGTACTTC.

J is TRBJ2-7 and V is TRBV15; TRBD1 agrees at 7 bases. The CDR3 loop spans 16 amino acids. The germline gives CDR1 LNHNV, CDR2 YYDKDF (reference sequence). J was trimmed by 1 base and V by 0 bases; bases with no gene match: 6. The CDR3 nucleotides are TGTGCCACCAGCAGAGAGGCCGGGACAGCTTCCTACGAGCAGTACGTC. Translation gives CATSREAGTASYEQYV.

The rearrangement links TRBV29-1 to TRBJ1-2; D remains ambiguous. CDR1 and CDR2 from the germline V gene are SQVTM and ANQGSEA. Between the trimmed V and J ends, which lost 2 bases and 5 bases, there was a span of 9 bases. The CDR3 length is 12 residues. As DNA, the CDR3 is TGCAGCGTTGAATTTCCAGGATATGGCTACACCTTC. It encodes CSVEFPGYGYTF.